This paragraph reports one TCR beta chain. Its matching antigen is unknown. Carried by the TCR beta cDNA libraries were unique molecular identifiers. T cells numbering roughly 0.9 to 11 million gave rise to roughly 550,000 cDNA molecules. From the PCR reads, TCRdb called clonotypes with MiXCR, one entry per CDR3 protein. The sample shows about half a million distinct CDR3 sequences, roughly 34% of them seen only once. The data are from a study of post-analysis software for immune sequencing data. Study summary: There were relapsing-remitting, secondary progressive and progressive-relapsing multiple sclerosis among the disease courses included. Study findings and constraints: TRBV5-6, TRBV5-1 and TRBV20-1 were among four or five TRBV segments more frequent in patients than controls.

The CDR3 spans 18 residues. Trimming left V 2 bases short and J 5 bases short, with 25 bases between. Germline values: CDR1 SGHRS, CDR2 YFSETQ. This clonotype originated in a girl aged 2-17 years with multiple sclerosis. Specimen: blood. V is TRBV5-1 and J is TRBJ1-1; maybe TRBD1 (5 bases). The CDR3 sequence: CASSFPGPGTAAGTEAFF. The CDR3 bases are TGCGCCAGCAGCTTTCCTGGTCCCGGGACCGCCGCGGGGACTGAAGCTTTCTTT.